The 6 T cell receptor beta chains presented below share a single source sample, sequenced in a study of T cells in Graves' hyperthyroidism and ophthalmopathy. The source material, RNA transcripts, was used to amplify TCR beta CDR3 regions. A set of HTBI primers served as the primers for a first-round RT-PCR of the TCR CDR3. MiXCR, run by TCRdb on the multiplex PCR reads, gives a single entry per CDR3 protein. The sample has 250,000 or so distinct CDR3 sequences, roughly 15% seen once. Sample: blood. These receptors originate from a woman between 50 and 59 years old with Graves' hyperthyroidism that later progressed to Graves' ophthalmopathy.

There are many counts of this clonotype. This chain connects TRBV12-3 or TRBV12-4 to TRBJ1-1; D gene uncertain. The germline V and J ends were trimmed by 0 bases and 9 bases, with 11 bases remaining between them. CDR3 size: 13 residues. The CDR3 is CASSLASPEQAFF. The DNA for the CDR3 is TGTGCCAGCAGTTTAGCGAGTCCCGAGCAAGCTTTCTTT.

Many counts were recorded for this clonotype. The rearrangement uses TRBV7-9 and TRBJ2-5; D remains unclear. Germline V gene lookup returns CDR1 SEHNR and CDR2 FQNEAQ (reference sequence). V lost 5 bases, J lost 5 bases, and 15 bases lay in between. This CDR3 comprises 14 residues. The CDR3 reads CASSPPVLAETQYF. CDR3 DNA sequence: TGTGCCAGCAGCCCACCTGTGTTAGCTGAGACCCAGTACTTC.

The chain links TRBV6-1 to TRBJ1-4; 9 bases map to TRBD1. Germline CDR1 and CDR2: MNHNS and SASEGT. After removal of 5 bases from V and 7 bases from J, the junction contained 5 bases not matched to a gene. The CDR3 has 14 amino acids. Here the CDR3 DNA reads TGTGCCAGCAGTTGGGACAGGGTTAGTGAAAAACTGTTTTTT. Protein product: CASSWDRVSEKLFF.

The rearrangement joins TRBV6-2 or TRBV6-3 to TRBJ1-2; 7 bases map to TRBD1. The CDR3 extends over 17 amino acids. Germline CDR1 and CDR2: MNHEY and SVGEGT. V was clipped by 4 bases and J by 4 bases; unmatched bases: 15. The CDR3 nucleotides are TGTGCCAGCAGTTCCTCCTTTACAGGAGGGGGCTCCTATGGCTACACCTTC. This sequence encodes CASSSSFTGGGSYGYTF.

The sample holds many counts of this clonotype. The chain employs TRBV7-3 and TRBJ2-1; 13 positions match TRBD2. Germline values: CDR1 SGHTA, CDR2 FQGTGA. The CDR3 extends over 15 amino acids. Trimming removed 4 bases from V and 12 bases from J; junction bases left unmatched: 9. The CDR3 region has the DNA TGTGCCAGCAGCTCGGCCGGGACTAGCGGGATAGGGCAGTTCTTC. Translated: CASSSAGTSGIGQFF.

Of note for this clonotype: A junction end diverges from the germline sequence, so it may reflect a read error. The chain couples TRBV18 to TRBJ1-1; TRBD1 is a possible D gene (5 bases). The germline CDR1 and CDR2 sequences are KGHSH and LQKENI. The CDR3 consists of 16 residues. The CDR3 nucleotides are TGTGCCAGCTCACCACCTAACAGGTGGCGAGGGACTGAAGCTTCCTTT. Protein product: CASSPPNRWRGTEASF. Complete variable domain (other parts from reference TRBV18 and TRBJ1-1): NAGVMQNPRHLVRRRGQEARLRCSPMKGHSHVYWYRQLPEEGLKFMVYLQKENIIDESGMPKERFSAEFPKEGPSILRIQQVVRGDSAAYFCASSPPNRWRGTEASFGQGTRLTVV.